Listed here is a single T cell receptor beta chain. Its antigen is unidentified. Original data processing: Filtering was not the same, since immunoSEQ gave junction-only sequences without quality scores. TCRdb keeps only in-frame clones here, not all; method: immunoSEQ multiplex PCR. Clone size and V and J calls were adopted from that table, with D and trimming inferred from the DNA. The sample lists 2,500,000 or so clones; 93% were seen once. Subsets obtained from CD4+ cells comprised CD45RA+ naive and CD45RA-negative memory cells. These data are taken from a study of shared clonotypes between healthy human individuals. Study-level points and caveats: The study generally estimated greater richness for naive than memory subsets.

Trimming cost V 8 bases and J 5 bases; bases outside gene matches: 17. This CDR3 is built from 16 residues. CDR1 and CDR2 from the germline V gene are MNHEY and SMNVEV (reference sequence). Sequencing input: naive CD4+ T cells from PBMCs. Subset defined: CD45RA+ positively selected. The rearrangement joins TRBV27 to TRBJ2-5; 7 nucleotides agree with TRBD2. The receptor comes from a man between 18 and 35 years old in good health. Some clones in this sample may be carry-over from other donors' samples. CDR3 coding DNA: TGTGCCAGCCCCTATTGGGGCGGGAGTAGGTGGGAGACCCAGTACTTC. This sequence encodes CASPYWGGSRWETQYF.